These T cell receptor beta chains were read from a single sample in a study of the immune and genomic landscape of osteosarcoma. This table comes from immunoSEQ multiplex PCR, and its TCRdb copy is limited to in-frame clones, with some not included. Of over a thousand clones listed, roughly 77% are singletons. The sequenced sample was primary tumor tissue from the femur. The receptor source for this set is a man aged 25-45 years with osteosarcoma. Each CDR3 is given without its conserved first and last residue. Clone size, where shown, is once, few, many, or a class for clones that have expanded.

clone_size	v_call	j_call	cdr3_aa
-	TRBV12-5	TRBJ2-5	ASGLAETQY
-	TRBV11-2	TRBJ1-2	ASSLQVNYGYT
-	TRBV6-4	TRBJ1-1	ASSRAHGTEAF
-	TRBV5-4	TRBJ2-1	ASSPEGQGANNEQF
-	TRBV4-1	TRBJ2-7	ASSLDKSSYEQY
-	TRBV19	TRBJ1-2	ASSIAGTGHYGYT
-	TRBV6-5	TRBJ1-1	ASSEERGVTEAF
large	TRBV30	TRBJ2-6	AWGTGANVLT
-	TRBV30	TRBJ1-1	AWSVKIYRTGGSETEAF
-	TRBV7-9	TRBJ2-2	ASNPQGAPNTGELF
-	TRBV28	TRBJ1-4	ASRTDLGANNEKLF
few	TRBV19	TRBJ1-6	ASSRGAQSPLH
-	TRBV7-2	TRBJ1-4	ASSVENNEKLF
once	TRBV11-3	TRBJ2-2	ASSPMGPELF
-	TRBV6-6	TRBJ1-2	ASSLPGQGVEGYT
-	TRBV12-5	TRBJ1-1	ASGSGDRANTEAF
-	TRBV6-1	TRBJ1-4	ASSEGPTNEKLF
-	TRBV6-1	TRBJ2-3	ASRGSGTQY
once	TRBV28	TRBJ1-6	ASSQTGDGSPLH
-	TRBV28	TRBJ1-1	ASGGTGGLAEAF
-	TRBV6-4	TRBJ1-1	ASSPTGSVTEAF
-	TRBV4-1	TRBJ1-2	ASSQDGRDNYGYT
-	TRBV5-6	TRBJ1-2	ASRPRESSYGYT
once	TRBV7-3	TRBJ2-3	ASSLTGTGGGDTQY
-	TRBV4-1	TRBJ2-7	ASSQDRGNEQY
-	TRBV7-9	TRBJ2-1	ASSLNTGATYNEQF
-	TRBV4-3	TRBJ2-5	ASSQDVGPRETQY
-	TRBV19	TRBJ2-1	ASSITGGDEQF
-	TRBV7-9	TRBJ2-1	ASSSGTGSSYNEQF
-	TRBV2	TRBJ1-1	ASSERAKGSTEAF
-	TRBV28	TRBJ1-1	ASSLPGGRAF
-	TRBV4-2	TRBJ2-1	ASSHTSGGASFPEQF
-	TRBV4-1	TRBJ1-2	ASSQEDAVRYGYT
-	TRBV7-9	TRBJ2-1	ASSGGTSGAYNEQF
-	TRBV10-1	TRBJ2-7	ASSDQGDEQY
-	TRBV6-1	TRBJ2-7	ASSDILPSYEQY
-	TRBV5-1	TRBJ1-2	ASSLTGNFGYT
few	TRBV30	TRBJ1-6	AWTDRGNSPLH
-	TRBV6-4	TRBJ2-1	ASSEDTYNEQF
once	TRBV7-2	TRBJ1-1	ASSLETPRMGTEAF
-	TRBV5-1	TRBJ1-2	ASSLGGGTGGYT
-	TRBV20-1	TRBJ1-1	SGMGAAEAF
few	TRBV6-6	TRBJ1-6	ASSLRYPGRDSPLH
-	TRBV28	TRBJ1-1	ASSRQPNTEAF
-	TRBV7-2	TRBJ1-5	ASSATGDQPQH
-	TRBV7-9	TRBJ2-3	ASSSPTGLEDTQY
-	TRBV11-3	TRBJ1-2	ASSLWGGDGYT
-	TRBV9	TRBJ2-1	ASSPSGELYNEQF
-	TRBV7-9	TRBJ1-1	ASSLVGGGMNTEAF
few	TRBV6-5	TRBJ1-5	ASGNQPQH
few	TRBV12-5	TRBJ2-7	ASALGGGVVY
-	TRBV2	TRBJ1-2	ASSPGQGRNYGYT
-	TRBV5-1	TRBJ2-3	ASSLVSVFTDTQY
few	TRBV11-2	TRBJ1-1	ASTASRNTEAF
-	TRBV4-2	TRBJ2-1	ASSQDPSGGANEQF
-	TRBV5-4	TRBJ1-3	ASSRDRDSGNTIY
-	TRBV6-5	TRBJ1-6	ASKPQGAGNSPLH